This T cell receptor (beta chain) was sequenced for a study of T-cell reconstitution after alpha-beta-depleted transplantation in children (dated by TCRdb to the mid-2010s). The study in broad terms: Using TCR repertoire profiling, the study followed T-cell immune reconstitution in a quantitative way in children after TCRalphabeta/CD19-depleted allogeneic hematopoietic cell transplantation. What the work shows at the level of the full study, not this receptor alone: In some patients, the high TCRbeta diversity seen at day 60 was put down to recipient T cells and intrathymic progenitors that had survived conditioning. Apparently early alphabetaT-cell count recovery about two months after transplant reportedly relied on only several hundred rapidly expanded clones derived from non-depleted graft cells. The frequencies of hyperexpanded clones fell over the following months, and after one year, T-cell counts and TCRbeta diversity were mostly attributed to newly produced T cells.

Trimming costs V 1 base and J 1 base, and their ends lie 15 bases apart. The germline V gene sets CDR1 to MGHRA and CDR2 to YSYEKL. There are 17 amino acids in the CDR3, from cysteine to phenylalanine inclusive. Only CDR3 DNA remains: 51 bases, in frame from the first base. This clonotype was counted only a few times. This receptor's antigen is unknown. Base qualities are missing; no much larger clone stands one base away. The treatment or condition label, read with the paper, signifies: allogeneic hematopoietic cell transplantation with graft depleted of TCRalphabeta T cells and CD19 B cells. TCRalphabeta/CD19-depleted allogeneic hematopoietic cell grafts were given to the transplant recipients, all of whom were children. Library preparation used PCR. Sequenced using an Illumina HiSeq 2500. Molecular barcoding was employed in the preparation of TCR libraries, with unique molecular identifiers being used to normalize TCRbeta repertoire quantification. TCRdb trimmed public reads at Q25 via fastp, called clones via MiXCR and kept in-frame beta chains. Records with the same CDR3 protein are collapsed into one entry carrying the most frequent genes and DNA. The sample table contains some 350,000 distinct CDR3 sequences; only one count was recorded for 15% to 20% of them. The top ten clonotypes cover roughly two fifths of the sample.

This specimen was PBMCs, mostly from graft donor cells, taken 360 days after TCRalphabeta/CD19-depleted stem cell transplant. This TCR derives from a male patient aged 2 to 10 who had a stem cell transplant for acute lymphoblastic leukemia, so the T cells may come from the graft donor. The chain links TRBV4-1 with TRBJ2-3; matching of 6 bases hints at TRBD2 as the D gene. CDR3 region: CASSQVSGGIGTDTQYF. At the DNA level, the sequence is TGCGCCAGCAGCCAAGTGTCGGGCGGGATTGGCACAGATACGCAGTATTTT.